These 18 T cell receptor beta chains originate from one sample sequenced in a study of neurological immune-mediated disorders. TCRdb itself ran the 5' RACE reads through MiXCR, one entry per CDR3 protein. The sample has 50,000 or so distinct CDR3 sequences, 3% to 3.5% seen once. Material for sequencing was PBMCs. The origin of the receptors is a woman aged 55-69 years with multiple sclerosis.

This clonotype was observed a few times. This may be a read error: a much more frequent sequence differs by one nucleotide. This rearrangement joins TRBV20-1 to TRBJ2-5; D not certain. The CDR3 sequence is 13 residues long. V was pared by 3 bases and J by 2 bases, with 10 bases between. Germline lookup yields CDR1 DFQATT and CDR2 SNEGSKA (reference sequence). The CDR3 sequence: CSASNTIQETQYF. In DNA form, the CDR3 reads TGCAGTGCTAGTAATACTATACAAGAGACCCAGTACTTC.

This clonotype was seen repeatedly, ten times or more. The chain joins TRBV27 to TRBJ2-7; 8 nucleotides line up with TRBD2. V was clipped by 3 bases and J by 1 base; unmatched bases: 2. There are 14 residues in the CDR3. Germline V gives CDR1 MNHEY, CDR2 SMNVEV (reference sequence). The CDR3 DNA follows: TGTGCCAGCAGTTTGGAGCGGGGGTCCTACGAGCAGTACTTC. It specifies CASSLERGSYEQYF.

This clonotype appeared a few times. With a much larger clone just one base away, this may be a read error. The chain employs TRBV4-1 and TRBJ1-5; D is unresolved. Germline V CDR1 and CDR2: MGHRA, YSYEKL. CDR3 length equals 16 residues. The CDR3 sequence: CASSQHGTASNQHQHF. CDR3 in DNA: TGCGCCAGCAGCCAACATGGAACAGCTAGCAATCAGCACCAGCATTTT.

This clonotype was seen many times. The chain links TRBV20-1 to TRBJ2-7; 8 bases agree with TRBD2. The V and J ends lost 6 bases and 1 base, in that order; junction bases with no gene match: 8. Looked up from germline, CDR1 is DFQATT and CDR2 is SNEGSKA (reference sequence). The CDR3 consists of 14 residues. CDR3 loop: CSASSGRVSYEQYF. The CDR3 bases are TGCAGTGCGTCTAGCGGGCGTGTTTCCTACGAGCAGTACTTC.

This clonotype was counted many times. The chain links TRBV7-2 to TRBJ1-6; tentative D call: TRBD1 (5 bases). Trimming pared 6 bases from V and 7 bases from J, leaving 16 bases between. Germline V gives CDR1 SGHTA, CDR2 FQGNSA. The CDR3 is made up of 15 amino acids. The CDR3 reads CASRTGTRANSPLHF. In nucleotides, the CDR3 is TGTGCCAGCAGAACCGGGACCCGGGCAAATTCACCCCTCCACTTT.

This clonotype was counted at least ten times. The J gene is TRBJ1-5, the V gene TRBV6-6; 7 bases are a match to TRBD1. The CDR3 is made up of 12 amino acids. The ends lost 6 bases at V and 9 bases at J; junction bases unmatched: 5. CDR1 and CDR2 from the germline V gene are MNHNY and SVGAGI (reference sequence). For the CDR3, the DNA is TGTGCCAGCAGACAGGGGAGGGGGCCCCAGCATTTT. Translated: CASRQGRGPQHF.

In this sample, this clonotype turned up many times. V usage is TRBV12-3 or TRBV12-4 and J usage is TRBJ1-1; TRBD1 matches at 7 bases. The CDR3 has 15 amino acids. Trimming at V came to 6 bases and at J to 0 bases, leaving 7 bases not matched to a gene. The CDR3 reads CASSPTGPMNTEAFF. The CDR3 nucleotides are TGTGCCAGCAGCCCGACAGGGCCGATGAACACTGAAGCTTTCTTT.

The chain recombines TRBV20-1 with TRBJ2-3; either TRBD1 or TRBD2 may supply D (5 bases each). The V end was cut by 7 bases, the J end by 2 bases, with 19 bases between. Germline loops: CDR1 DFQATT, CDR2 SNEGSKA (reference sequence). This CDR3 has 15 residues. The DNA of the CDR3 is TGCAGTGGAGGGGCTTTACGGCGGGCCACAGATACGCAGTATTTT. Protein product: CSGGALRRATDTQYF.

At least ten counts were recorded for this clonotype. The rearrangement links TRBV3-1 to TRBJ2-7, with 9 bases lining up with TRBD2. Germline values: CDR1 LGHDT, CDR2 YNNKEL (reference sequence). This CDR3 has 15 amino acids. The V gene end was trimmed by 5 bases and the J gene end by 2 bases; junction bases not matched to a gene: 7. CDR3 coding DNA: TGTGCCAGCAGCTGGAGTAGCGGGAGTCCCTACGAGCAGTACTTC. It encodes CASSWSSGSPYEQYF.

In this sample, this clonotype turned up many times. This chain joins TRBV20-1 and TRBJ1-4; D may be TRBD1 (5 bases). The CDR3 is 15 residues long. Trimming took off 5 bases at V and 4 bases at J, with 17 bases between the two ends. CDR1 is DFQATT, CDR2 SNEGSKA, per germline (reference sequence). The CDR3 region is CSAGTPGRGNEKLFF. As DNA, the CDR3 is TGCAGTGCTGGAACCCCAGGGAGGGGTAATGAAAAACTGTTTTTT.

This chain joins TRBV5-1 and TRBJ2-1; D is ambiguous. The CDR3 runs 12 residues. V was clipped by 1 base and J by 8 bases, with 7 bases between them. CDR1 and CDR2 from the germline V gene are SGHRS and YFSETQ. This chain's CDR3 is CASSLWLDEQFF. The CDR3 DNA reads TGCGCCAGCAGCTTGTGGTTAGATGAGCAGTTCTTC.

This clonotype showed up many times. The V and J genes are TRBV20-1 and TRBJ2-7, with TRBD1 identical over 7 bases. Germline trimming cut 6 bases from V and 2 bases from J; bases unmatched to any gene: 10. CDR3 length: 14 residues. Germline V gene lookup returns CDR1 DFQATT and CDR2 SNEGSKA (reference sequence). CDR3 residues: CSATRTGLPYEQYF. The CDR3 region has the DNA TGCAGTGCAACTAGGACAGGACTTCCCTACGAGCAGTACTTC.

This clonotype was counted at least ten times. The chain uses TRBV12-3 or TRBV12-4 and TRBJ2-1, with TRBD1 matching 9 bases. V lost 8 bases to trimming and J lost 6 bases; unmatched junction nucleotides: 8. The CDR3 totals 14 residues. DNA for the CDR3: TGTGCCAGCGGACCAAGGGACAGGGTCAATGAGCAGTTCTTC. Its protein product is CASGPRDRVNEQFF.

This clonotype was observed many times. The chain uses TRBV4-1 and TRBJ1-2, with D maybe TRBD1 (5 bases). Germline values: CDR1 MGHRA, CDR2 YSYEKL. Trimming took 1 base from V and 0 from J, leaving 15 bases between them. The CDR3 is 17 amino acids. The CDR3 protein is CASSQVAGVRTNYGYTF. The CDR3 nucleotides read TGCGCCAGCAGCCAAGTTGCGGGGGTACGAACTAACTATGGCTACACCTTC.

This clonotype was seen at least ten times. This rearrangement joins TRBV11-2 to TRBJ1-2; D is undetermined. V was cut by 5 bases and J by 8 bases, with 15 bases left in between. The length of the CDR3 is 13 residues. Germline V gene lookup returns CDR1 SGHAT and CDR2 FQNNGV. In DNA form, the CDR3 reads TGTGCCAGCAGCCCGAATTCCGGGAGCGGCTACACCTTC. It is translated as CASSPNSGSGYTF.

This clonotype appeared many times. The chain joins TRBV24-1 to TRBJ2-1; 8 bases align to TRBD1. CDR3 length equals 15 residues. The germline CDR1 and CDR2 sequences are KGHDR and SFDVKD. Germline trimming cut 0 bases from V and 8 bases from J; bases unmatched to any gene: 5. CDR3 in amino acids: CATSDLRQGAYEQFF. The CDR3 DNA sequence: TGTGCCACCAGTGATTTGCGTCAGGGGGCATATGAGCAGTTCTTC.

The table lists this clonotype with many counts. The rearrangement joins TRBV6-5 to TRBJ2-7, with D perhaps TRBD1 (6 bases). Trimming stripped 6 bases from V and 6 bases from J, with 12 bases between. Germline loops: CDR1 MNHEY, CDR2 SVGAGI. There are 12 residues in the CDR3. The CDR3 reads CASRTGYGEQYF. CDR3 in DNA: TGTGCCAGCAGAACAGGGTACGGCGAGCAGTACTTC.

The V and J genes are TRBV7-9 and TRBJ2-1, with TRBD1 matching 7 bases. This CDR3 has 15 amino acids. The V and J ends lost 6 bases and 7 bases, in that order; junction bases with no gene match: 12. Germline assignment: CDR1 SEHNR and CDR2 FQNEAQ (reference sequence). The DNA of the CDR3 is TGTGCCAGCAGTTCCCGACAGGGAAGCAGAAATGAGCAGTTCTTC. This sequence encodes CASSSRQGSRNEQFF.